Sequencing of this T cell receptor beta chain was carried out in a study of identical twins. Trimming at V came to 2 bases and at J to 6 bases, leaving 2 bases not matched to a gene. There are 14 residues in the CDR3. CDR1 and CDR2 from the germline V gene are MNHEY and SVGAGI. TCRdb re-derived calls from the 5' RACE reads in MiXCR, one entry per CDR3 protein. The sample shows about 720,000 distinct CDR3 sequences, over 15% of them seen only once. These data were also filed under a second study, of T cells expressing NK-cell markers.

The rearrangement joins TRBV6-5 to TRBJ2-1; TRBD2 aligns across 9 bases. This TCR was sampled from a woman aged 18-35 years in good health. Source material: PBMCs. CDR3 sequence reads: CASSYGREGNEQFF. The CDR3 DNA reads TGTGCCAGCAGTTACGGGCGGGAGGGCAATGAGCAGTTCTTC.